The 19 T cell receptor beta chains listed next were all sequenced from one sample in a study of blood T cell repertoires in COVID-19. The repertoire was sequenced with immunoSEQ multiplex PCR; TCRdb's copy has only in-frame clones and lacks some. The sample has 60,000 to 70,000 clones; about 81% are singletons. The sequenced sample was peripheral blood. Every receptor here comes from a man of 80 years or more with acute or convalescent COVID-19.

The gene calls are TRBV7-9 and TRBJ1-1, with TRBD1 matching over 9 bases. Trimming at V came to 6 bases and at J to 1 base, leaving 9 bases not matched to a gene. Per the germline V gene, CDR1 is SEHNR and CDR2 is FQNEAQ (reference sequence). This CDR3 is built from 16 residues. The CDR3 DNA sequence: TGTGCCAGCAGGCGAGCCGGGACAGGGCCGAACACTGAAGCTTTCTTT. Its protein product is CASRRAGTGPNTEAFF.

A single count supports this clone. This chain links TRBV27 with TRBJ2-7, with 10 positions matching TRBD2. Per the germline V gene, CDR1 is MNHEY and CDR2 is SMNVEV (reference sequence). The trim removed 7 bases at V and 3 bases at J, leaving 3 bases unmatched. The CDR3 is made up of 13 amino acids. The chain's CDR3 is CASTKREGYEQYF. CDR3 bases: TGTGCCAGCACAAAGCGGGAGGGCTACGAGCAGTACTTC.

This clone was detected only a few times. J is TRBJ2-7 and V is TRBV7-9; tentatively, D is TRBD1 (6 bases). Per germline, CDR1 SEHNR and CDR2 FQNEAQ (reference sequence). The CDR3 totals 15 residues. The germline V and J ends were trimmed by 3 bases and 2 bases, with 14 bases remaining between them. The CDR3 nucleotides are TGTGCCAGCAGCTTGGGGGCGGTCCTTACCTACGAGCAGTACTTC. Amino acid sequence: CASSLGAVLTYEQYF.

Only one count was recorded for this clone. This chain joins TRBV28 and TRBJ1-2; 7 bases fit TRBD1. The CDR3 consists of 13 residues. Trimming cost V 6 bases and J 7 bases; bases outside gene matches: 8. Germline V gene data show CDR1 as MDHEN and CDR2 as SYDVKM. CDR3 amino acids: CASSVDRVGGYTF. The DNA for the CDR3 is TGTGCCAGCAGCGTCGACAGGGTGGGTGGCTACACCTTC.

The chain combines TRBV7-2 with TRBJ1-1; unclear D gene. The CDR3 sequence is 13 residues long. V dropped 4 bases and J dropped 7 bases, with 13 bases sitting between them. CDR1 is SGHTA, CDR2 FQGNSA, per germline. The CDR3 is CASSWEARNEAFF. DNA for the CDR3: TGTGCCAGCAGCTGGGAGGCCCGGAATGAAGCTTTCTTT.

The chain joins TRBV16 to TRBJ1-2; 7 nucleotides line up with TRBD1. The CDR3 has 15 amino acids. CDR1 KGHSY and CDR2 FQNENV come from the germline V gene. Trimming removed 0 bases from V and 2 bases from J; junction bases left unmatched: 3. CDR3 residues: CASSQSTGTNYGYTF. The CDR3 DNA sequence: TGTGCCAGCAGCCAATCGACAGGGACCAACTATGGCTACACCTTC. Using reference TRBV16 and TRBJ1-2 for the parts outside the CDR3, the full variable domain is GEEVAQTPKHLVRGEGQKAKLYCAPIKGHSYVFWYQQVLKNEFKFLISFQNENVFDETGMPKERFSAKCLPNSPCSLEIQATKLEDSAVYFCASSQSTGTNYGYTFGSGTRLTVV.

The chain is built from TRBV3-1 (or the pseudogene TRBV3-2) and TRBJ2-7; tentative D call: TRBD1 (5 bases). V lost 4 bases, J lost 0 bases, and 13 bases lay in between. The CDR3 totals 15 residues. Germline V gene sequence: CDR1 LGHDT, CDR2 YNNKEL (reference sequence). Written as DNA, the CDR3 is TGTGCCAGCAGCCTCCTAGGGGCATCCTCCTACGAGCAGTACTTC. Amino acids: CASSLLGASSYEQYF.

Points on this clone: The DNA is left out, because the CDR3 cannot be placed on it with certainty; the CDR3 is given as TCRdb lists it. This sequence joins TRBV27 and TRBJ2-1; the tabulated D call, TRBD2, remains unverified against the DNA. The V gene's germline CDR1 is MNHEY and CDR2 SMNVEV (reference sequence). The CDR3 totals 15 residues, both ends included. Here the CDR3 reads CASSLSLFGGGTLFF.

This clone came up many times. The rearrangement links TRBV7-8 to TRBJ2-1; D might be TRBD1 (6 bases). Trimming took off 0 bases at V and 7 bases at J, with 13 bases between the two ends. Germline lookup yields CDR1 SGHVS and CDR2 FQNEAQ. The length of the CDR3 is 15 residues. The CDR3 reads CASSLAGSTGNEQFF. Written as DNA, the CDR3 is TGTGCCAGCAGCTTAGCTGGTTCGACAGGTAATGAGCAGTTCTTC. Complete variable domain (other parts from reference TRBV7-8 and TRBJ2-1): GAGVSQSPRYKVAKRGQDVALRCDPISGHVSLFWYQQALGQGPEFLTYFQNEAQLDKSGLPSDRFFAERPEGSVSTLKIQRTQQEDSAVYLCASSLAGSTGNEQFFGPGTRLTVL.

This chain links TRBV7-9 with TRBJ2-1, with 8 positions matching TRBD1. V trimming: 5 bases; J trimming: 8 bases; junction bases outside the gene matches: 2. The germline V gene has CDR1 SEHNR and CDR2 FQNEAQ (reference sequence). The CDR3 loop spans 12 amino acids. CDR3 nucleotides: TGTGCCAGCAGCAGGACAGGGTATGAGCAGTTCTTC. This gives the protein CASSRTGYEQFF.

V is TRBV7-9 and J is TRBJ1-5; D is unclear. This CDR3 is 12 amino acids long. Germline CDR1 is SEHNR and CDR2 is FQNEAQ (reference sequence). V gave up 3 bases and J gave up 4 bases, with 4 bases separating them. CDR3 residues: CASSFMNQPQHF. The CDR3 bases are TGTGCCAGCAGCTTTATGAATCAGCCCCAGCATTTT.

V is TRBV4-3 and J is TRBJ2-3; 11 nucleotides agree with TRBD2. Looked up from germline, CDR1 is LGHNA and CDR2 is YSLEER. The CDR3 runs to 19 residues. The V gene end was trimmed by 2 bases and the J gene end by 6 bases; junction bases not matched to a gene: 16. CDR3: CASSQTLAGGLLGVDTQYF. The CDR3 DNA reads as TGCGCCAGCAGCCAAACTCTAGCGGGGGGCCTCCTGGGGGTCGATACGCAGTATTTT.

The chain carries TRBV6-6 and TRBJ1-2; D uncertain. CDR1 MNHNY and CDR2 SVGAGI come from the germline V gene (reference sequence). This CDR3 has 13 residues. Deletions cut 10 bases from V and 2 bases from J, with 14 bases between. The CDR3 DNA follows: TGTGCCACCTGGAGGGAAACGAACTATGGCTACACCTTC. Amino acid sequence: CATWRETNYGYTF.

This clone was seen a single time. The J gene is TRBJ2-2, the V gene TRBV6-5; possible D gene TRBD2, 7 bases. The length of the CDR3 is 15 residues. Trimming took off 6 bases at V and 0 bases at J, with 11 bases between the two ends. Germline V CDR1 and CDR2: MNHEY, SVGAGI. CDR3: CASRSGGANTGELFF. CDR3 bases: TGTGCCAGCAGGTCGGGGGGCGCGAACACCGGGGAGCTGTTTTTT.

The V and J genes are TRBV27 and TRBJ1-2; D is undetermined. The ends were cut back, 3 bases at V and 4 bases at J, with 9 bases in the middle. The CDR3 sequence is 13 residues long. CDR1 is MNHEY, CDR2 SMNVEV, per germline (reference sequence). The CDR3 nucleotides read TGTGCCAGCAGTTTTGAAGGAGCCTATGGCTACACCTTC. It is translated as CASSFEGAYGYTF.

In its sample, this clone was seen many times. This sequence joins TRBV5-4 and TRBJ1-2, with D unclear. The CDR3 sequence is 14 residues long. V dropped 3 bases and J dropped 7 bases, with 16 bases sitting between them. CDR1 and CDR2 from the germline V gene are SGHNT and YYREEE (reference sequence). CDR3 region: CASSSPSEVGGYTF. The CDR3 DNA sequence: TGTGCCAGCAGCTCCCCCTCGGAGGTGGGTGGCTACACCTTC.

The chain combines TRBV7-8 with TRBJ1-1, with D possibly TRBD1 on 5 matching bases. The CDR3 runs to 12 residues. Trimming removed 5 bases from V and 7 bases from J, with 11 bases in between. CDR1 SGHVS and CDR2 FQNEAQ come from the germline V gene. The chain's CDR3 is CASSTAGGEAFF. Written as DNA, the CDR3 is TGTGCCAGCAGCACGGCCGGGGGTGAAGCTTTCTTT. Supplemented by reference TRBV7-8 and TRBJ1-1, the full variable domain reads GAGVSQSPRYKVAKRGQDVALRCDPISGHVSLFWYQQALGQGPEFLTYFQNEAQLDKSGLPSDRFFAERPEGSVSTLKIQRTQQEDSAVYLCASSTAGGEAFFGQGTRLTVV.

The chain uses TRBV7-2 and TRBJ2-5; the match to TRBD2 covers 7 bases. Germline CDR1 SGHTA, CDR2 FQGNSA. The CDR3 covers 15 residues. V shed 5 bases and J 3 bases; nucleotides not matched to a gene: 9. CDR3 residues: CASSGGGRSEETQYF. In DNA, the CDR3 is TGTGCCAGCAGCGGGGGGGGGAGGTCAGAAGAGACCCAGTACTTC.

This clone turned up a few times. This chain connects TRBV28 to TRBJ2-7, with a possible D match to TRBD2 (6 bases). V dropped 0 bases and J dropped 3 bases, with 9 bases sitting between them. The CDR3 is made up of 14 amino acids. CDR1 is MDHEN, CDR2 SYDVKM, per germline. The CDR3, as DNA: TGTGCCAGCAGTTTATGGGGGGGAGTCTACGAGCAGTACTTC. Translated, it gives CASSLWGGVYEQYF.